This T cell receptor beta chain originates from a study of blood T cell repertoires in COVID-19 (dated by TCRdb to 2019 to 2021). Study-wide context: The collaborator samples originated in the United States, Italy and Spain and spanned the acute and convalescent phases of COVID-19. The sample metadata nearly always contained a de-identified subject ID, COVID-19 status, age in years and sex. The samples were drawn from two sources: the first 160 participants of the ongoing ImmuneRACE study, and about 1,300 subjects contributed by 6 global collaborators. A freely available public database, intended as a resource for researchers studying the immune response to SARS-CoV-2, is where the repertoires were released. Deeply sampled blood TCRbeta repertoires from subjects exposed to, actively infected with, or recovered from COVID-19 were included in the dataset. The prospective study material was composed of cDNA or gDNA derived from T cells, B-cell-depleted T cells, or PBMCs. Where available, HLA class I and class II types were obtained from metadata supplied by the sample provider rather than from assay-based typing.

Study-wide conclusions, independent of this receptor: How much clinical and demographic metadata was included differed by source and by participant, and the metadata was provided uncurated.

This clone came up once. It has no known antigen specificity. No much larger clonotype is one base removed from it; base qualities were not supplied. Another Seattle source contributed samples from volunteer blood donors who had recovered from COVID-19. The collaborating institutions used their own protocols to collect whole blood in K2EDTA tubes. Collaborator samples were shipped for TCRbeta analysis as frozen whole blood, isolated PBMCs, or DNA extracted from either sample type. TCRbeta CDR3 regions were amplified from genomic DNA using the immunoSEQ Assay, a bias-controlled multiplex PCR. In the authors' own workflow: The number of nucleated cells in each sample was estimated from the amplification of reference gene primers within the assay. To quantify the absolute abundance of each unique TCRbeta CDR3 rearrangement, sequence reads were collapsed and filtered. For each sample, productive Simpson clonality was calculated by taking the square root of Simpson's diversity index across productive rearrangements. Held by TCRdb, this immuneACCESS table contains in-frame sequences only and omits some clones. Under half of the omission traces to an unresolved V gene where checked; the cause of the rest is unknown. D and trimming were read from the DNA, whereas the V and J calls and clone size are those reported in that table. The sample includes about 140,000 clones, with approximately 80% observed a single time. The top ten clones comprise over 9.5% of the sample.

Including cysteine and phenylalanine, the CDR3 has 14 amino acids. Kept here is only the CDR3 DNA, which spans 42 bases and is read in frame from base 1. The germline V gene sets CDR1 to SGHRS and CDR2 to YFSETQ. Trimming takes 0 bases from V and 0 bases from J, and the germline ends sit 7 bases apart. The sequenced sample consisted of peripheral blood. This TCR was recovered from a man aged 60 to 69 who had recovered from COVID-19. The chain uses TRBV5-1 and TRBJ2-7, with no D gene named confidently. CDR3 protein: CASSLASLSYEQYF. The DNA sequence follows: TGCGCCAGCAGCTTGGCCAGTCTCTCCTACGAGCAGTACTTC.